The 5 T cell receptor beta chains in this list originate from one sample, sequenced in a study of PD-L1 blockade in urothelial cancer. The time point denotes: pretreatment peripheral blood. TCRdb keeps only in-frame clones here, not all; method: immunoSEQ multiplex PCR. This sample has roughly 130,000 clones, with approximately 84% found just once. The source material was PBMCs, sampled around atezolizumab (anti-PD-L1) treatment. The origin of the receptors is a man over 45 with urothelial cancer.

The V and J genes are TRBV18 and TRBJ1-1; the match to TRBD1 covers 9 bases. V lost 1 base and J lost 1; bases outside the gene matches: 7. Germline V gives CDR1 KGHSH, CDR2 LQKENI. The CDR3 runs 17 residues. Written as DNA, the CDR3 is TGTGCCAGCTCACCACGCTTGGTACAGGGGGCGAACACTGAAGCTTTCTTT. It translates to CASSPRLVQGANTEAFF.

This chain uses TRBV6-1 with TRBJ2-2, with TRBD2 identical over 8 bases. Trimming removed 4 bases from V and 0 bases from J; junction bases left unmatched: 4. The germline gives CDR1 MNHNS, CDR2 SASEGT. The CDR3 extends over 16 amino acids. As DNA, the CDR3 is TGTGCCAGCAGTGTACGACTAGCGACGAACACCGGGGAGCTGTTTTTT. Translating gives CASSVRLATNTGELFF.

The genes are TRBV10-3 and TRBJ2-7, with 10 positions matching TRBD2. CDR1 is ENHRY, CDR2 SYGVKD, per germline. CDR3 size: 16 residues. V lost 6 bases, J lost 3 bases, and 11 bases stayed unmatched. CDR3 in amino acids: CAISGGVAGGHYEQYF. DNA for the CDR3: TGTGCCATCAGCGGGGGGGTAGCGGGAGGCCACTACGAGCAGTACTTC.

The chain has TRBV6-5 and TRBJ2-1; 7 nucleotides match TRBD2. CDR1 is MNHEY, CDR2 SVGAGI, per germline. V shed 4 bases and J 3 bases; nucleotides not matched to a gene: 6. CDR3 size: 15 residues. CDR3 sequence (DNA): TGTGCCAGCAGTTTTGTCGCGGGGGTCTACAATGAGCAGTTCTTC. It specifies CASSFVAGVYNEQFF.

The CDR3 nucleotides are TGTGCCCAAAGCGGGAGTGGGTACAATGAGCAGTTCTTC. Translation: CAQSGSGYNEQFF. V gene TRBV30 combines with J gene TRBJ2-1, with 8 positions matching TRBD2. The J segment lost 4 bases and the V segment lost 8 bases, leaving 7 bases of the junction unmatched. Germline V gene sequence: CDR1 GTSNPN, CDR2 SVGIG (reference sequence). The CDR3 has 13 amino acids.